These 17 T cell receptor beta chains share one sample of origin, sequenced in a study of T cells after yellow fever vaccination. TCRdb passed the 5' RACE reads through MiXCR, listing each CDR3 protein once. The sample includes approximately 96,000 distinct CDR3 sequences, over 8% of them seen just once. The specimen comprised CD8+ T cells not binding an NS4B(214-222) dextramer, sorted from PBMCs, sampled around 14 days after the first yellow fever vaccination. The receptors were gathered from a man younger than 30 who received the YFV17D yellow fever vaccine.

The V gene is TRBV6-1, the J gene TRBJ1-2; unclear D gene. Trimming left V 3 bases short and J 6 bases short, with 23 bases between. Germline lookup yields CDR1 MNHNS and CDR2 SASEGT. This CDR3 spans 17 amino acids. CDR3 nucleotide sequence: TGTGCCAGCAGTGACATGGGCCGGATGATTATTAGGGATGGCTACACCTTC. Translated, it gives CASSDMGRMIIRDGYTF.

This clonotype was counted between two and nine times. This chain links TRBV6-4 with TRBJ2-3, with a tentative D call TRBD1 (5 bases). This CDR3 contains 14 residues. The germline V and J ends were trimmed by 3 bases and 0 bases, with 7 bases remaining between them. The germline V gene has CDR1 MRHNA and CDR2 SNTAGT. DNA of the CDR3: TGTGCCAGCAGTGAGGGGCGGAGCACAGATACGCAGTATTTT. Its translation is CASSEGRSTDTQYF.

V is TRBV4-3 and J is TRBJ2-3; D is perhaps TRBD1 (6 bases). Per the germline V gene, CDR1 is LGHNA and CDR2 is YSLEER. Trimming removed 4 bases from V and 2 bases from J, with 13 bases in between. The CDR3 is 15 residues long. CDR3 protein: CASSPDSSDTDTQYF. CDR3 in DNA: TGCGCCAGCAGCCCGGACAGTTCGGACACAGATACGCAGTATTTT.

The chain joins TRBV4-1 to TRBJ1-1; tentatively, D is TRBD1 (5 bases). CDR3 length: 18 amino acids. Germline V gives CDR1 MGHRA, CDR2 YSYEKL. V was clipped by 3 bases and J by 1 base, with 21 bases between them. The DNA of the CDR3 is TGCGCCAGCAGCCAGGTAATAACCGGACCGGGGGGGAACACTGAAGCTTTCTTT. As protein: CASSQVITGPGGNTEAFF.

This clonotype was observed a handful of times. The chain is built from TRBV9 and TRBJ2-1, with D possibly called TRBD1 or TRBD2 (6 bases each). With 6 bases removed from V and 7 bases from J, the gap between germline ends came to 11 bases. This CDR3 has 12 amino acids. Germline-derived CDR1 and CDR2 are SGDLS and YYNGEE. The CDR3: CASNLGGNEQFF. CDR3 nucleotides: TGTGCCAGCAACCTAGGGGGGAATGAGCAGTTCTTC.

This sequence joins TRBV13 and TRBJ2-5, with 7 bases that match TRBD2. The CDR3 runs to 16 residues. V was pared by 5 bases and J by 3 bases, with 12 bases of the junction left unmatched. Germline lookup yields CDR1 PRHDT and CDR2 FYEKMQ (reference sequence). CDR3 sequence: CASSPRGERVEETQYF. As DNA, the CDR3 is TGTGCCAGCAGCCCCCGGGGGGAGCGGGTTGAAGAGACCCAGTACTTC.

This clonotype was picked up a small number of times. The rearrangement uses TRBV3-1 and TRBJ2-1; TRBD2 aligns across 8 bases. CDR1 is LGHDT and CDR2 is YNNKEL in the germline V gene (reference sequence). After removal of 2 bases from V and 4 bases from J, the junction contained 4 bases not matched to a gene. There are 15 residues in the CDR3. The CDR3 sequence: CASSQFTGGYNEQFF. CDR3 DNA: TGTGCCAGCAGCCAATTTACGGGGGGGTACAATGAGCAGTTCTTC.

This clonotype appeared a few times. V usage is TRBV29-1 and J usage is TRBJ1-4; 9 bases are a match to TRBD1. The CDR3 covers 15 residues. With V trimmed by 6 bases and J by 5 bases, 10 bases remained unmatched. The germline gives CDR1 SQVTM, CDR2 ANQGSEA. The chain's CDR3 is CSVMIGTGLNEKLFF. CDR3 sequence (DNA): TGCAGCGTGATGATTGGGACAGGGCTAAATGAAAAACTGTTTTTT.

The table lists this clonotype with a few counts. The rearrangement joins TRBV20-1 to TRBJ2-5; possible D gene TRBD1, 5 bases. This CDR3 spans 14 amino acids. Per the germline V gene, CDR1 is DFQATT and CDR2 is SNEGSKA (reference sequence). Trimming cost V 3 bases and J 2 bases, with 13 bases left between them. This CDR3 reads CSARGPPGQETQYF. CDR3 coding DNA: TGCAGTGCTAGGGGGCCTCCTGGGCAAGAGACCCAGTACTTC.

V usage is TRBV7-2 and J usage is TRBJ1-2; D not certain. Germline CDR1 is SGHTA and CDR2 is FQGNSA. V dropped 0 bases and J dropped 4 bases, with 15 bases sitting between them. The CDR3 is 16 amino acids. CDR3 sequence reads: CASSLALWLRGYGYTF. The CDR3 DNA is TGTGCCAGCAGCTTAGCGCTTTGGCTACGGGGCTATGGCTACACCTTC.

This clonotype was seen a handful of times. The chain links TRBV5-1 to TRBJ2-4, with D possibly matching TRBD2 (6 bases). Looked up from germline, CDR1 is SGHRS and CDR2 is YFSETQ. Trimming shortened V by 6 bases and J by 5 bases, and 15 bases separated the two germline ends. The CDR3 covers 14 residues. The CDR3 bases are TGCGCCAGCACCGACTTGGGCGGGGAAAACATTCAGTACTTC. It encodes CASTDLGGENIQYF. Variable domain in full (rest from reference TRBV5-1 and TRBJ2-4): KAGVTQTPRYLIKTRGQQVTLSCSPISGHRSVSWYQQTPGQGLQFLFEYFSETQRNKGNFPGRFSGRQFSNSRSEMNVSTLELGDSALYLCASTDLGGENIQYFGAGTRLSVL.

In this sample, this clonotype turned up a few times. The junction does not match germline at one end; this may be a read error. The chain combines TRBV3-1 with TRBJ2-5; 10 bases are shared with TRBD2. The germline V gene has CDR1 LGHDT and CDR2 YNNKEL (reference sequence). The CDR3 runs 17 residues. The CDR3 here is CACSQDAKRGGLETQYF. CDR3 nucleotides: TGTGCCTGCAGCCAAGATGCAAAGCGGGGGGGCCTAGAGACCCAGTACTTC.

This clonotype occurred a few times. The CDR3 loop reads CASSYQLGQTTGNTIYF. CDR3 sequence (DNA): TGTGCCAGCAGTTACCAATTGGGACAGACTACGGGAAACACCATATATTTT. The chain employs TRBV6-2 or TRBV6-3 and TRBJ1-3; 7 bases line up with TRBD1. Germline trimming cut 2 bases from V and 4 bases from J; bases unmatched to any gene: 11. The CDR3 extends over 17 amino acids. Germline V gene data show CDR1 as MNHEY and CDR2 as SVGEGT.

This clonotype was seen more than once but under ten times. The V gene is TRBV10-1, the J gene TRBJ1-2; weak D call: TRBD1 (6 bases). Germline CDR1 is WNHNN and CDR2 is SYGVQD (reference sequence). The CDR3 runs to 12 residues. V was pared by 10 bases and J by 4 bases, with 13 bases between. The CDR3: CATQGGVYGYTF. The CDR3 DNA sequence: TGCGCCACGCAAGGGGGTGTCTATGGCTACACCTTC.

This clonotype was detected only a few times. This chain links TRBV27 with TRBJ1-2, with TRBD1 matching over 8 bases. The germline V gene has CDR1 MNHEY and CDR2 SMNVEV (reference sequence). The CDR3 contains 13 residues. The V and J ends lost 8 bases and 6 bases, in that order; junction bases with no gene match: 8. In nucleotides, the CDR3 is TGTGCCAGCGGAGTAGGGACAGGACATGGCTACACCTTC. Its protein is CASGVGTGHGYTF.

The chain joins TRBV7-2 to TRBJ2-3; D possibly corresponds to TRBD2 (7 bases). The CDR3 runs to 14 residues. The germline V and J ends were trimmed by 5 bases and 5 bases, with 14 bases remaining between them. Germline V gene sequence: CDR1 SGHTA, CDR2 FQGNSA. CDR3 DNA sequence: TGTGCCAGCAGCCGAATAGGGGGGGGAGATACGCAGTATTTT. Protein: CASSRIGGGDTQYF.

This clonotype was detected ten times or more. The genes are TRBV24-1 and TRBJ2-5, with a tentative D call TRBD2 (5 bases). V was clipped by 5 bases and J by 2 bases, with 17 bases between them. Germline lookup yields CDR1 KGHDR and CDR2 SFDVKD. This CDR3 has 16 residues. CDR3 protein: CATSAISMDWQETQYF. In nucleotides, the CDR3 is TGTGCCACCAGTGCAATTTCAATGGACTGGCAAGAGACCCAGTACTTC.